Listed below are T cell receptor beta chains from one sample, sequenced in a study of blood T cell repertoires in COVID-19. Only in-frame clones appear in the TCRdb table, and some are missing; sequencing was by immunoSEQ multiplex PCR. The sample records tens of thousands of clones, 65% to 85% being singletons. Sequenced sample: peripheral blood. These receptors were obtained from a woman aged 80 or older with acute or convalescent COVID-19. CDR3s include the opening cysteine and the closing phenylalanine or tryptophan. The order of the fields is V gene, D gene, clone size, J gene, CDR3 DNA, CDR3 protein. A D gene is named only where the DNA matches it firmly. Clone size appears in some rows only: once, few, many, or a class for an expanded clone.

TRBV10-3	.	.	TRBJ1-3	TGTGCCATCAGTGGAGGTAGTGGAGTGAGTGGAAACACCATATATTTT	CAISGGSGVSGNTIYF
TRBV7-8	TRBD2	.	TRBJ2-5	TGTGCCAGCAGCTTGGGACTAGCGGGATCCCAAGAGACCCAGTACTTC	CASSLGLAGSQETQYF
TRBV2	.	.	TRBJ1-1	TGTGCCATAAGGGACACCCCGGGCACTGAAGCTTTCTTT	CAIRDTPGTEAFF
TRBV7-9	.	.	TRBJ1-3	TGTGCCAGCAGCTTACGGGTTGGAAACACCATATATTTT	CASSLRVGNTIYF
TRBV27	.	.	TRBJ2-3	TGTGCCAGCAGTTTGAAAGGGGCGCGCACAGATACGCAGTATTTT	CASSLKGARTDTQYF
TRBV6-5	.	few	TRBJ1-1	TGTGCCGTAAGGACTCAGAACACTGAAGCTTTCTTT	CAVRTQNTEAFF
TRBV6-6	TRBD2	.	TRBJ2-3	TGTGCCAGCAGTTACAGTCTAGCGGGAGAGACAGATACGCAGTATTTT	CASSYSLAGETDTQYF
TRBV7-9	TRBD2	.	TRBJ2-2	TGTGCCAGCAGCCCCGGGACTAGCGGGGCTCTCACCGGGGAGCTGTTTTTT	CASSPGTSGALTGELFF
TRBV21-1	.	.	TRBJ2-3	TGTGCCAGCCCCCTACGGGCGGGATTGGCAGATACGCAGTATTTT	CASPLRAGLADTQYF
TRBV6-5	TRBD2	.	TRBJ2-5	TGTGCCACAACTACGGGAGGGGAGACCCAGTACTTC	CATTTGGETQYF
TRBV4-1	.	.	TRBJ1-4	TGCGCCAGCAGCCAAGAGGGTGGGAGAGCAACTAATGAAAAACTGTTTTTT	CASSQEGGRATNEKLFF
TRBV7-3	.	once	TRBJ2-5	TGTGCCAGCAGCTTAATCGGGACTTCAGAGACCCAGTACTTC	CASSLIGTSETQYF
TRBV2	TRBD1	.	TRBJ1-5	TGTGCCAGCAACGAGGGACAGGGGAAAAATCAGCCCCAGCATTTT	CASNEGQGKNQPQHF
TRBV5-4	TRBD1	.	TRBJ2-3	TGTGCCAGCACCCAGTACAGGGGGAGCACAGATACGCAGTATTTT	CASTQYRGSTDTQYF
TRBV6-1	.	few	TRBJ1-5	TGTGCCAGCAGTGAAGTTCCACAGCCCCAGCATTTT	CASSEVPQPQHF